These 14 T cell receptor beta chains originate from one sample sequenced in a study of T cell responses to AZD1222 COVID-19 vaccine. The table came from immunoSEQ multiplex PCR; TCRdb's copy has only in-frame clones and leaves some out. This table holds over 100,000 clones, approximately 91% found once. This sample comprised peripheral blood, obtained on day 0 of AZD1222 vaccination. These receptors originate from an adult in good health.

The rearrangement joins TRBV30 to TRBJ2-5; D perhaps matches TRBD1 (5 bases). The CDR3 extends over 13 amino acids. Trimming cost V 2 bases and J 5 bases, with 12 bases left between them. The germline V gene has CDR1 GTSNPN and CDR2 SVGIG (reference sequence). CDR3 sequence: CAWSRGGMETQYF. DNA for the CDR3: TGTGCCTGGAGTAGGGGTGGGATGGAGACCCAGTACTTC.

This clone appeared a single time. V usage is TRBV5-1 and J usage is TRBJ2-2; D might be TRBD1 (6 bases). Trimming shortened V by 0 bases and J by 3 bases, and 12 bases separated the two germline ends. CDR1 is SGHRS and CDR2 is YFSETQ in the germline V gene. The CDR3 loop spans 16 amino acids. The CDR3 nucleotides read TGCGCCAGCAGCTTGGGATCCAGACAGGACACCGGGGAGCTGTTTTTT. This codes for CASSLGSRQDTGELFF.

A single count supports this clone. The chain uses TRBV3-1 (or the pseudogene TRBV3-2) and TRBJ2-2, with TRBD1 matching 9 bases. Germline V CDR1 and CDR2: LGHDT, YNNKEL (reference sequence). The CDR3 runs 20 residues. With V trimmed by 0 bases and J by 2 bases, 13 bases remained unmatched. The CDR3 region has the DNA TGTGCCAGCAGCCAAGATTCCAGCCTGGGGACAGGGCTAAACACCGGGGAGCTGTTTTTT. Translating it yields CASSQDSSLGTGLNTGELFF.

To note about this clone: The junction differs from germline at one of its ends, possibly a read error. This chain links TRBV15 with TRBJ1-4, with no clear D. In germline, CDR1 is LNHNV, CDR2 YYDKDF (reference sequence). There are 11 residues in the CDR3. CDR3 amino acids: CATSRDKDHHF. In nucleotides, the CDR3 is TGTGCCACCAGCAGAGATAAGGATCACCATTTT.

The rearrangement joins TRBV5-1 to TRBJ2-5; D remains ambiguous. This CDR3 region has 17 residues. Germline CDR1 is SGHRS and CDR2 is YFSETQ. V lost 4 bases to trimming and J lost 2 bases, with 21 bases between them. In nucleotides, the CDR3 is TGCGCCAGCAGCCTTGGATCCCCCGCTTTACGGCAAGAGACCCAGTACTTC. It translates to CASSLGSPALRQETQYF.

The chain recombines TRBV6-5 with TRBJ1-6, with unresolved D. The CDR3 is made up of 16 amino acids. V gave up 4 bases and J gave up 0 bases, with 10 bases separating them. Germline V gives CDR1 MNHEY, CDR2 SVGAGI. CDR3 loop: CASSSSWGSYNSPLHF. In DNA, the CDR3 is TGTGCCAGCAGTTCGTCGTGGGGCTCCTATAATTCACCCCTCCACTTT.

CDR3 bases: TGTGCCAGCAGCGCCGGGACAAAAGGGTTTAATAGCAATCAGCCCCAGCATTTT. Protein sequence: CASSAGTKGFNSNQPQHF. This chain uses TRBV7-6 with TRBJ1-5, with D maybe TRBD1 (6 bases). This CDR3 has 18 residues. With 5 bases removed from V and 0 bases from J, the gap between germline ends came to 20 bases. CDR1 and CDR2 from the germline V gene are SGHVS and FNYEAQ.

This chain uses TRBV12-5 with TRBJ2-7; 9 positions match TRBD1. The CDR3 spans 15 residues. Germline-derived CDR1 and CDR2 are LGHNT and FRNRAP. V shed 6 bases and J 3 bases; nucleotides not matched to a gene: 9. The CDR3 nucleotides read TGTGCTAGTGGGACGGGACAGGGACGGCTCTACGAGCAGTACTTC. This sequence encodes CASGTGQGRLYEQYF.

The chain couples TRBV7-9 to TRBJ1-2; D ambiguous. V lost 8 bases and J lost 1, with 11 bases in between. CDR1 SEHNR and CDR2 FQNEAQ come from the germline V gene (reference sequence). The CDR3 length is 13 residues. CDR3 loop: CASGSGNNYGYTF. CDR3 in DNA: TGTGCCAGCGGATCGGGGAATAACTATGGCTACACCTTC.

Here the CDR3 reads CASSYGDRYTEAFF. The CDR3 DNA is TGTGCCAGCAGTTATGGAGACCGTTACACTGAAGCTTTCTTT. The chain couples TRBV6-2 or TRBV6-3 to TRBJ1-1, with D unresolved. The V end lost 3 bases, the J end lost 3 bases, and 11 bases lay between the germline ends. CDR1 and CDR2 from the germline V gene are MNHEY and SVGEGT. The CDR3 has 14 residues.

This clone was observed a few times. The rearrangement links TRBV7-2 to TRBJ2-7; D assignment may be TRBD1 or TRBD2 (5 bases each). V shed 3 bases and J shed 7 bases, with 19 bases lying between them. The CDR3 loop spans 15 amino acids. Germline-derived CDR1 and CDR2 are SGHTA and FQGNSA. The CDR3 reads CASSLYPGPPGEQYF. CDR3 in DNA: TGTGCCAGCAGCTTGTACCCGGGACCGCCGGGGGAGCAGTACTTC.

The genes are TRBV5-6 and TRBJ2-1, with 7 bases matching TRBD1. V lost 7 bases, J lost 2 bases, and 6 bases stayed unmatched. Germline-derived CDR1 and CDR2 are SGHDT and YYEEEE. The CDR3 has 14 amino acids. DNA for the CDR3: TGTGCCAGCGGATCCGGGACAGCCTACAATGAGCAGTTCTTC. It yields the protein CASGSGTAYNEQFF.

The chain recombines TRBV2 with TRBJ2-3, with 7 nucleotides matching TRBD1. The CDR3 is 14 residues long. Trimming cost V 6 bases and J 5 bases; bases outside gene matches: 8. Germline lookup yields CDR1 SNHLY and CDR2 FYNNEI. The CDR3 loop is CASRYRGTGDTQYF. CDR3 sequence (DNA): TGTGCCAGCAGGTACAGGGGCACTGGAGATACGCAGTATTTT.

CDR3 in amino acids: CASRGAGGFSPLHF. The CDR3 bases are TGTGCCAGCAGAGGAGCAGGGGGATTTTCACCCCTCCACTTT. This chain uses TRBV6-5 with TRBJ1-6; 7 nucleotides agree with TRBD1. The germline CDR1 and CDR2 sequences are MNHEY and SVGAGI. Trimming took 6 bases from V and 9 from J; bases not matched to a gene: 8. This CDR3 has 14 residues.